This T cell receptor (beta chain) was identified during a study of spatial heterogeneity in lung cancer. General study points: In tumors, expanded intratumoral alpha and beta TCR counts tracked mutation counts.

The time point: sample taken at primary tumor resection. TCRdb passed the 5' RACE reads through MiXCR, listing each CDR3 protein once. The sample carries about 16,000 distinct CDR3 sequences, roughly 7.3% recorded once. As regards this clonotype: Its specificity is not known. This may come from a read error, since a much larger clone is one base off.

The CDR3 extends over 15 amino acids. Germline CDR1 and CDR2: SGHTA and FQGTGA. This TCR came from a male donor with early-stage non-small cell lung cancer. V is TRBV7-3 and J is TRBJ2-1; possibly TRBD1 for D (5 bases). The sequenced sample was lung tumor tissue, obtained at surgery. CDR3 residues: CASGLTDSSYNEQFF. CDR3 coding DNA: TGTGCCAGCGGCTTAACCGACAGCTCCTACAATGAGCAGTTCTTC.